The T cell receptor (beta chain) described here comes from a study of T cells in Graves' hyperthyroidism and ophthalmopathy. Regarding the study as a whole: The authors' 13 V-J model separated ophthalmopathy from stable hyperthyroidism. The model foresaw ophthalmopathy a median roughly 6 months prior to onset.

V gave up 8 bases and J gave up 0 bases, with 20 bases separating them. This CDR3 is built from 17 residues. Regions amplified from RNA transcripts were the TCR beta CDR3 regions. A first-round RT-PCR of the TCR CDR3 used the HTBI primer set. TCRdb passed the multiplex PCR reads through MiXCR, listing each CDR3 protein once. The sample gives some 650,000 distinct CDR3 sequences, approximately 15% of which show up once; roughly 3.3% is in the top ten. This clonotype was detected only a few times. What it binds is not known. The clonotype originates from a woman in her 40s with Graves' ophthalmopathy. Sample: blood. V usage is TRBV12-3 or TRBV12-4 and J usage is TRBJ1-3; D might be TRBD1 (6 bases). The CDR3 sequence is CASQGRRGRDSGNTIYF. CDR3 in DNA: TGTGCCAGCCAGGGGAGGAGGGGAAGGGACTCTGGAAACACCATATATTTT.